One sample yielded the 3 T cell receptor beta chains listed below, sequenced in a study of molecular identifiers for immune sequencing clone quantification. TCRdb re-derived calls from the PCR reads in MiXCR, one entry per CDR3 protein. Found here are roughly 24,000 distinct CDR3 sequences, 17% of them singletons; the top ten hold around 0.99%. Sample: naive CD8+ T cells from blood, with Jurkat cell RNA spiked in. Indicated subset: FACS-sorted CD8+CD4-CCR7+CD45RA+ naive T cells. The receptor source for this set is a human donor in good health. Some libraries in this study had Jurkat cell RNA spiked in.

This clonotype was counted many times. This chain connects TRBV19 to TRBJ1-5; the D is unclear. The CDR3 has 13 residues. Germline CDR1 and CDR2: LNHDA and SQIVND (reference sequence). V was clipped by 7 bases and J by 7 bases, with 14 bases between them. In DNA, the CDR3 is TGTGCCAGTACCTGGACGGCGGGCCAGCCCCAGCATTTT. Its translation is CASTWTAGQPQHF. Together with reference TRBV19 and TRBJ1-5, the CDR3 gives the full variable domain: DGGITQSPKYLFRKEGQNVTLSCEQNLNHDAMYWYRQDPGQGLRLIYYSQIVNDFQKGDIAEGYSVSREKKESFPLTVTSAQKNPTAFYLCASTWTAGQPQHFGDGTRLSIL.

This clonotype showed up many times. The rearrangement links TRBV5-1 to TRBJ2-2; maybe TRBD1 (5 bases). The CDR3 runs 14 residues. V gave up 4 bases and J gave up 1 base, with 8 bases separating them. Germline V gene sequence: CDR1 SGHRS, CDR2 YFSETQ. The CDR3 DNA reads TGCGCCAGCAGCCAGGGTCAGAACACCGGGGAGCTGTTTTTT. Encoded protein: CASSQGQNTGELFF.

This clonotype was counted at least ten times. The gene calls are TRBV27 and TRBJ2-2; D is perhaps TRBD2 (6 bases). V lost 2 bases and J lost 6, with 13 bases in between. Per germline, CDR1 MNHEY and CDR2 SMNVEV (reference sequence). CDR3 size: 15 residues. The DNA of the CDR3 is TGTGCCAGCAGTTTACTAGCCTCTAGCGCCGGGGAGCTGTTTTTT. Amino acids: CASSLLASSAGELFF.